Listed here are 10 T cell receptor beta chains from one sample, sequenced in a study of cytomegalovirus exposure and HLA in healthy donors. TCRdb keeps only in-frame clones here, not all; method: immunoSEQ multiplex PCR. The table has 150,000 or so clones, roughly 87% seen once. The specimen was PBMCs. These receptors were taken from a young woman in good health and CMV-seropositive.

The chain combines TRBV5-1 with TRBJ1-2, with D possibly being TRBD1 (6 bases). Germline V lookup: CDR1 SGHRS, CDR2 YFSETQ. Trimming pared 1 base from V and 3 bases from J, leaving 16 bases between. The CDR3 has 16 residues. The CDR3 DNA is TGCGCCAGCAGCTTGCTACCAGGGGCGCGCGACTATGGCTACACCTTC. It is translated as CASSLLPGARDYGYTF.

The chain is built from TRBV19 and TRBJ1-1, with D uncertain. This CDR3 contains 13 residues. V was trimmed by 5 bases and J by 4 bases, leaving 11 bases between them. The germline CDR1 and CDR2 sequences are LNHDA and SQIVND (reference sequence). CDR3 loop: CASSGQYGTEAFF. In nucleotides, the CDR3 is TGTGCCAGTAGTGGTCAGTATGGCACTGAAGCTTTCTTT.

The chain links TRBV19 to TRBJ2-7; 8 nucleotides align to TRBD1. CDR1 is LNHDA, CDR2 SQIVND, per germline (reference sequence). The V gene end was trimmed by 4 bases and the J gene end by 3 bases; junction bases not matched to a gene: 5. CDR3 size: 14 residues. The CDR3 is CASSTGQEIYEQYF. DNA for the CDR3: TGTGCCAGTAGTACGGGACAGGAGATCTACGAGCAGTACTTC.

The V and J genes are TRBV18 and TRBJ1-2; TRBD1 aligns across 11 bases. CDR3 length equals 16 residues. Germline CDR1 is KGHSH and CDR2 is LQKENI. V lost 6 bases to trimming and J lost 6 bases; unmatched junction nucleotides: 12. CDR3 DNA sequence: TGTGCCAGCTCCTTCACTTCCGGACAGGGGGCGAATGGCTACACCTTC. Its translation: CASSFTSGQGANGYTF.

CDR3 DNA sequence: TGTGCCAGCAGTTTAGTGGGCATGAACACTGAAGCTTTCTTT. It codes for CASSLVGMNTEAFF. This sequence joins TRBV27 and TRBJ1-1; unclear D gene. Per germline, CDR1 MNHEY and CDR2 SMNVEV (reference sequence). Trimming took 2 bases from V and 0 from J, leaving 7 bases between them. The CDR3 is made up of 14 amino acids.

This chain joins TRBV5-1 and TRBJ1-2; 11 bases agree with TRBD1. This CDR3 comprises 16 residues. Unmatched junction bases numbered 12, after V lost 4 bases and J lost 7 bases. Germline loops: CDR1 SGHRS, CDR2 YFSETQ. The CDR3 bases are TGCGCCAGCAGCCCGCACTTGGACAGGGGGCATACTGGCTACACCTTC. This translates into CASSPHLDRGHTGYTF.

This clone was recorded once. The chain joins TRBV5-1 to TRBJ2-7; 8 nucleotides align to TRBD1. The V segment lost 4 bases and the J segment 5 bases; nucleotides outside the gene matches: 8. CDR3 size: 14 residues. The germline gives CDR1 SGHRS, CDR2 YFSETQ. CDR3 loop: CASSGGQGTDEQYF. CDR3 DNA: TGCGCCAGCAGCGGAGGACAGGGCACAGACGAGCAGTACTTC.

The rearrangement links TRBV7-2 to TRBJ2-1; no definite D call. V shed 1 base and J shed 6 bases, with 10 bases lying between them. CDR3 length equals 14 residues. Germline loops: CDR1 SGHTA, CDR2 FQGNSA. The CDR3 nucleotides read TGTGCCAGCAGCTTAGTGGCGGATTCCAATGAGCAGTTCTTC. As protein: CASSLVADSNEQFF.

V gene TRBV27 combines with J gene TRBJ1-6, with a tentative D call TRBD1 (6 bases). The CDR3 contains 13 residues. Deletions cut 5 bases from V and 15 bases from J, with 17 bases between. The germline V gene encodes CDR1 MNHEY and CDR2 SMNVEV (reference sequence). Written as DNA, the CDR3 is TGTGCCAGCAGTGTCGGGACATTAATTGGCCTCCACTTT. Its translation is CASSVGTLIGLHF.

V gene TRBV28 combines with J gene TRBJ1-2; 8 bases align to TRBD1. The germline V gene has CDR1 MDHEN and CDR2 SYDVKM. The junction had 3 bases not matched to a gene; V was cut back by 3 bases and J by 6 bases. The CDR3 runs to 13 residues. CDR3 amino acids: CASSFGRGHGYTF. The CDR3 nucleotides read TGTGCCAGCAGTTTTGGCAGGGGGCATGGCTACACCTTC.